This T cell receptor beta chain was sequenced during a study of T cell repertoires in cytomegalovirus infection. Notes on the study in general: The response measured ex vivo was dominated by TCR beta clonotypes (HLA-C-restricted and CMV-specific).

The CDR3 runs to 13 residues. Germline V CDR1 and CDR2: LGHNT, FRNRAP. The J segment lost 3 bases and the V segment lost 7 bases, leaving 5 bases of the junction unmatched. On this clonotype itself: Its antigen remains unknown.

TCRdb analysed the reads with MiXCR anew, one entry per CDR3 protein. The sample contains approximately 97,000 distinct CDR3 sequences, approximately 15% of which appear only once. The V gene is TRBV12-5, the J gene TRBJ2-5; 7 bases fit TRBD1. The sequence came from a human donor in good health (CMV status not recorded). Some clones in this sample may be carry-over from other donors' samples. What was sequenced was PBMCs. CDR3: CASAWGTEETQYF. CDR3 nucleotide sequence: TGTGCTAGTGCCTGGGGGACAGAAGAGACCCAGTACTTC.